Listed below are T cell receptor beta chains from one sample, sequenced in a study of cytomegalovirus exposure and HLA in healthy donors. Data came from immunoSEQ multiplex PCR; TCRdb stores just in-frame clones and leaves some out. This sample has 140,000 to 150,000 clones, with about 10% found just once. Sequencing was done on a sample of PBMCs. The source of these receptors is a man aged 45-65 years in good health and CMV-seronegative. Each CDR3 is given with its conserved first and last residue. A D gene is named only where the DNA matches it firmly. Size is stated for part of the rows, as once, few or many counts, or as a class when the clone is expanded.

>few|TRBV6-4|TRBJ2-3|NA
CASSEFRGDTQYF
TGTGCCAGCAGTGAGTTCCGAGGAGATACGCAGTATTTT
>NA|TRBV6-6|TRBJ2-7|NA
CATTPRGGTEQYF
TGTGCCACCACGCCGCGAGGGGGAACCGAGCAGTACTTC
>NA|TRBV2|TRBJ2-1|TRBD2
CASISGGRLNEQFF
TGTGCCAGTATTAGCGGGGGGAGGTTGAATGAGCAGTTCTTC
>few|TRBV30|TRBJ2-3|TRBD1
CAWSRATQQGLTDTQYF
TGTGCCTGGAGCCGCGCAACTCAACAGGGGCTCACGGATACGCAGTATTTT
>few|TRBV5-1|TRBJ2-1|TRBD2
CASSLGVAGGPDEQFF
TGCGCCAGCAGCCTGGGGGTCGCGGGGGGGCCCGATGAGCAGTTCTTC
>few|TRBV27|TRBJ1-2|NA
CASSLVAGVSGSGGYTF
TGTGCCAGCAGTTTGGTGGCAGGGGTTAGCGGGTCGGGTGGCTACACCTTC
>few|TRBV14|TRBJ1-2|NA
CASSLLQENYGYTF
TGTGCCAGCAGCCTTCTACAGGAGAACTATGGCTACACCTTC
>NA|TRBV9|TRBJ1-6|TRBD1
CASTDRVGGSPLHF
TGTGCCAGCACCGACAGGGTGGGAGGTTCACCCCTCCACTTT
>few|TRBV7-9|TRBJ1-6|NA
CASSLTLDSPLHF
TGTGCCAGCAGCTTAACTTTGGATTCACCCCTCCACTTT
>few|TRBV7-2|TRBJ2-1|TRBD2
CASSVAGGVYNEQFF
TGTGCCAGCAGCGTAGCGGGGGGAGTCTACAATGAGCAGTTCTTC
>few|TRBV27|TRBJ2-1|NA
CASHERTSSYNEQFF
TGTGCCAGCCACGAGCGGACCAGCTCCTACAATGAGCAGTTCTTC
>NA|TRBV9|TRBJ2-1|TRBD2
CASSPQLAGMGFYNEQFF
TGTGCCAGCAGCCCCCAACTAGCGGGAATGGGTTTCTACAATGAGCAGTTCTTC
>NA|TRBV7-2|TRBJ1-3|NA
CASNRGGSGNTIYF
TGTGCCAGCAACAGAGGAGGGAGTGGAAACACCATATATTTT
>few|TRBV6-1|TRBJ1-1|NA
CASSWSGVLRTEAFF
TGTGCCAGCAGTTGGTCAGGGGTTTTAAGAACTGAAGCTTTCTTT
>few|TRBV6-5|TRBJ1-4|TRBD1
CASSYSSQGNEKLFF
TGTGCCAGCAGTTACTCTTCACAGGGGAATGAAAAACTGTTTTTT
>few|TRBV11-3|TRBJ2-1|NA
CASSSTRLGKGSYNEQFF
TGTGCCAGCAGCTCCACTAGACTAGGCAAGGGCTCCTACAATGAGCAGTTCTTC
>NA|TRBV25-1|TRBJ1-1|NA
CASSGQVTEAFF
TGTGCCAGCAGTGGGCAGGTAACTGAAGCTTTCTTT
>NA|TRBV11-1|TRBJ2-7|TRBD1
CASSLQPPGQPWSSYEQYF
TGTGCCAGCAGCTTGCAACCGCCGGGACAGCCCTGGAGCTCCTACGAGCAGTACTTC
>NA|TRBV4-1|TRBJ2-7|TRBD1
CASSQEVFRDRIYEQYF
TGCGCCAGCAGCCAAGAAGTATTTCGGGACAGGATCTACGAGCAGTACTTC
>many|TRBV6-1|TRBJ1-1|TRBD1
CASVDQGAEAFF
TGTGCCAGTGTAGATCAGGGGGCTGAAGCTTTCTTT
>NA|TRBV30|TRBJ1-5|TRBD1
CAADRGGNQPQHF
TGTGCCGCGGACAGGGGTGGTAATCAGCCCCAGCATTTT
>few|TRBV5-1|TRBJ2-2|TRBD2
CASSLPGTSSTGELFF
TGCGCCAGCAGCTTGCCCGGGACTAGCTCCACCGGGGAGCTGTTTTTT
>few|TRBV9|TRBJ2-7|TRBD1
CASSVEGTGTNYEQYF
TGTGCCAGCAGCGTAGAGGGGACAGGGACTAACTACGAGCAGTACTTC
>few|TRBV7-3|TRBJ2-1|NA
CASSSAGSSYNEQFF
TGTGCCAGCAGCTCCGCCGGGAGCTCCTACAATGAGCAGTTCTTC
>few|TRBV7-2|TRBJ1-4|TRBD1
CASSSYSGTGYGLFF
TGTGCCAGCAGCTCATATTCCGGGACAGGGTACGGACTGTTTTTT
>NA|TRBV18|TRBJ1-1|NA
CASSPSSRNTEAFF
TGTGCCAGCTCACCTTCTTCGAGGAACACTGAAGCTTTCTTT
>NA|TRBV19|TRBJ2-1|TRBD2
CASSQTSGRIWEQFF
TGTGCCAGTAGTCAGACTAGCGGGAGAATTTGGGAGCAGTTCTTC
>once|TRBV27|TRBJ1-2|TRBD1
CASSLSQGYYGYTF
TGTGCCAGCAGTTTATCACAGGGGTACTATGGCTACACCTTC
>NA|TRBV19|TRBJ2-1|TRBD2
CASSILGLAVGGSDEQFF
TGTGCCAGTAGTATTCTCGGACTAGCGGTCGGAGGGTCGGATGAGCAGTTCTTC
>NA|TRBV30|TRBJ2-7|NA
CAWSITAYEQYF
TGTGCCTGGAGTATTACCGCCTACGAGCAGTACTTC
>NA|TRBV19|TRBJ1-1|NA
CASSRTPGIGPNTEAFF
TGTGCCAGTAGTAGGACCCCGGGGATCGGACCGAACACTGAAGCTTTCTTT
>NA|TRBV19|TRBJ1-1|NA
CASTLEGRSNTEAFF
TGTGCCAGTACGTTGGAAGGGAGAAGTAACACTGAAGCTTTCTTT
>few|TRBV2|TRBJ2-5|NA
CASSDPPETQYF
TGTGCCAGCAGTGACCCCCCGGAGACCCAGTACTTC
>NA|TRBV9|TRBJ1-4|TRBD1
CASSFRDRGTSTNEKLFF
TGTGCCAGCAGCTTCCGGGACAGGGGGACTTCAACTAATGAAAAACTGTTTTTT
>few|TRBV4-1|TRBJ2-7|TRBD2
CASSQDKLAGGYEQYF
TGCGCCAGCAGCCAAGATAAACTAGCGGGAGGCTACGAGCAGTACTTC
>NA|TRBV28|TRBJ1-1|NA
CASSIHRRGTEAFF
TGTGCCAGCAGTATACATCGACGGGGGACTGAAGCTTTCTTT
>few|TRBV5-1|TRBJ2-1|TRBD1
CASSSLQGYEQFF
TGCGCCAGCAGCTCTTTACAGGGGTATGAGCAGTTCTTC
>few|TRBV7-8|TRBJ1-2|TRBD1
CASSLGQGRHYGYTF
TGTGCCAGCAGCTTAGGACAGGGGAGACACTATGGCTACACCTTC
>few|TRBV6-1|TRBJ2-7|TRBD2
CASSELSGRWGEQYF
TGTGCCAGCAGTGAACTGAGCGGGAGGTGGGGGGAGCAGTACTTC
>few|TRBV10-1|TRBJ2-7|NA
CASSVGGSYEQYF
TGCGCCAGCAGTGTTGGAGGCTCCTACGAGCAGTACTTC
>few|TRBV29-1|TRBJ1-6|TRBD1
CSVRLSGQSNSPLHF
TGCAGCGTGAGGCTCTCGGGACAGTCTAATTCACCCCTCCACTTT
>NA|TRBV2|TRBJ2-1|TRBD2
CASSEGLAGGYNEQFF
TGTGCCAGCAGCGAGGGACTAGCGGGAGGTTACAATGAGCAGTTCTTC
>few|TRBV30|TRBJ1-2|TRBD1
CAWAGQGPSNLPNYGYTF
TGTGCCTGGGCGGGACAGGGCCCTTCCAATTTGCCTAACTATGGCTACACCTTC